A single sample is the source of the 9 T cell receptor beta chains below, sequenced in a study of blood T cell repertoires in COVID-19. TCRdb's copy holds only in-frame clones and misses some; the assay was immunoSEQ multiplex PCR. Of fewer than 250,000 clones listed, 70% to 90% are singletons. Material: peripheral blood. Every receptor here comes from a human donor in a cohort sampled during active COVID-19.

This clone has a handful of counts. This sample also contains other DNA sequences that code for the same CDR3. This chain connects TRBV10-2 to TRBJ2-3; D is unclear. CDR3 length equals 15 residues. Trimming took off 0 bases at V and 0 bases at J, with 7 bases between the two ends. The germline gives CDR1 WSHSY, CDR2 SAAADI. The CDR3 sequence: CASSESPVSTDTQYF. DNA for the CDR3: TGCGCCAGCAGTGAGTCCCCAGTCAGCACAGATACGCAGTATTTT.

CDR3 DNA: TGTGCCAGCAGTGAGCTACGGGGGAACACTGAAGCTTTCTTT. Protein: CASSELRGNTEAFF. The chain recombines TRBV6-1 with TRBJ1-1; D gene unclear. This CDR3 comprises 14 residues. The V gene's germline CDR1 is MNHNS and CDR2 SASEGT. Deletions cut 3 bases from V and 1 base from J, with 9 bases between.

This clone was detected many times. J is TRBJ2-7 and V is TRBV7-6, with a possible D match to TRBD2 (6 bases). CDR3 size: 14 residues. V lost 4 bases, J lost 5 bases, and 15 bases lay in between. CDR1 is SGHVS and CDR2 is FNYEAQ in the germline V gene. DNA of the CDR3: TGTGCCAGCAGCTACACTAGCTTAGCGGACGAGCAGTACTTC. It codes for CASSYTSLADEQYF.

In regard to this clone: The sample has other DNA sequences that encode this CDR3 too. The V call is TRBV6-5, the J call TRBJ2-7; 9 bases fit TRBD1. Trimming cost V 6 bases and J 4 bases; bases outside gene matches: 4. This CDR3 spans 13 amino acids. Germline V gives CDR1 MNHEY, CDR2 SVGAGI. The CDR3 DNA is TGTGCCAGCAGCCGGGACAGGGAATACGAGCAGTACTTC. Protein: CASSRDREYEQYF.

The chain links TRBV3-1 (or the pseudogene TRBV3-2) to TRBJ2-7; D unresolved. V dropped 3 bases and J dropped 0 bases, with 3 bases sitting between them. Germline-derived CDR1 and CDR2 are LGHDT and YNNKEL (reference sequence). The CDR3 runs 12 residues. The CDR3 here is CASSHLSYEQYF. In DNA form, the CDR3 reads TGTGCCAGCAGCCACCTCTCCTACGAGCAGTACTTC.

V gene TRBV13 combines with J gene TRBJ2-7, with 10 bases aligning to TRBD2. The CDR3 spans 14 residues. Per the germline V gene, CDR1 is PRHDT and CDR2 is FYEKMQ (reference sequence). Unmatched junction bases numbered 4, after V lost 5 bases and J lost 3 bases. CDR3 sequence reads: CASSAGTSDYEQYF. In DNA form, the CDR3 reads TGTGCCAGCAGCGCCGGGACTAGCGACTACGAGCAGTACTTC.

The chain has TRBV18 and TRBJ1-4; D possibly corresponds to TRBD1 (6 bases). The germline CDR1 and CDR2 sequences are KGHSH and LQKENI. V lost 2 bases, J lost 8 bases, and 24 bases lay in between. This CDR3 spans 18 amino acids. CDR3 loop: CASSPNGGLGLPEEKLFF. In DNA form, the CDR3 reads TGTGCCAGCTCACCAAACGGGGGGCTAGGCCTCCCGGAGGAAAAACTGTTTTTT. Full variable domain (remainder filled in from reference TRBV18 and TRBJ1-4): NAGVMQNPRHLVRRRGQEARLRCSPMKGHSHVYWYRQLPEEGLKFMVYLQKENIIDESGMPKERFSAEFPKEGPSILRIQQVVRGDSAAYFCASSPNGGLGLPEEKLFFGSGTQLSVL.

In DNA form, the CDR3 reads TGTGCCAGCAGCCAAGAACTAGCGGGGCGTGGGGGGCTGTACGAGCAGTACTTC. As protein: CASSQELAGRGGLYEQYF. The chain has TRBV4-2 and TRBJ2-7; TRBD2 matches at 10 bases. With V trimmed by 0 bases and J by 4 bases, 12 bases remained unmatched. The CDR3 has 18 amino acids. CDR1 and CDR2 (germline): LGHNA, YNFKEQ.

This chain joins TRBV27 and TRBJ2-7, with 7 positions matching TRBD2. The CDR3 covers 15 residues. Germline trimming cut 6 bases from V and 3 bases from J; bases unmatched to any gene: 11. Germline assignment: CDR1 MNHEY and CDR2 SMNVEV (reference sequence). The CDR3 loop reads CASSSPQAGYYEQYF. DNA for the CDR3: TGTGCCAGCAGCTCGCCCCAAGCGGGGTACTACGAGCAGTACTTC.